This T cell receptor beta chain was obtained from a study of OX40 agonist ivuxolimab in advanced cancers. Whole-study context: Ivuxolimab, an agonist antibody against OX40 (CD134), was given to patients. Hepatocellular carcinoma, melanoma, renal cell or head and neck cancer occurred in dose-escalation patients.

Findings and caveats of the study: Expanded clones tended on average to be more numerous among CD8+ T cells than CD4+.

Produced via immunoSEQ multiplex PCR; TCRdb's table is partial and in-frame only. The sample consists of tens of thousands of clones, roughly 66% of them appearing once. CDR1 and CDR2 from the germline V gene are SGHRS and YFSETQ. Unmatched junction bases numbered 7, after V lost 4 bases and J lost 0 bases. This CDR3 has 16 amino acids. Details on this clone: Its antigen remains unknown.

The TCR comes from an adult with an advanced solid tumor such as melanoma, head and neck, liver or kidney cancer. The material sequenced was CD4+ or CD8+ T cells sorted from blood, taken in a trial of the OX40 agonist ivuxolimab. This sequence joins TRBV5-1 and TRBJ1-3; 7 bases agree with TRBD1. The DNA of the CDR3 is TGCGCCAGCAGCCTGACAGGGCCTGACTCTGGAAACACCATATATTTT. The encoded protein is CASSLTGPDSGNTIYF.